This T cell receptor beta chain stems from a study of graft-versus-host responses after intestinal transplantation. Whole-study context: Multivisceral, liver-intestinal, or isolated intestinal transplants were performed in recipients. Anti-thymocyte globulin served as induction for all recipients, who then took tacrolimus and steroids for three to four years.

The protocol was immunoSEQ multiplex PCR, while the TCRdb copy is restricted to in-frame clones and leaves out a portion. The table records around 90,000 clones, about 90% of them present only once. On this clone: Its specificity is not known.

Study results and caveats: There was an association between peak levels of circulating GvH clones and early post-transplant HvG declines. Analysis identified GvH clones in recipient marrow, with some appearing first in ileum or blood.

The CDR3 runs 13 residues. Germline V gives CDR1 LNHDA, CDR2 SQIVND (reference sequence). Between the trimmed V and J ends, which lost 1 base and 6 bases, there was a span of 6 bases. The sample was unstimulated CD8+ T cells sorted from spleen or lymph node cells, taken before transplant. This receptor was identified in a human donor who was the organ donor for an intestinal transplant. The chain carries TRBV19 and TRBJ2-2, with D possibly TRBD2 on 6 matching bases. As DNA, the CDR3 is TGTGCCAGTAGTATAGGGAGGGCCGGGGAGCTGTTTTTT. Translating gives CASSIGRAGELFF.